This T cell receptor beta chain was recovered during a study of blood T cells in healthy people across ages. Whole-study findings and limits: Among T cells, TCR beta diversity per million cells dropped roughly linearly as age rose.

Points on this clonotype: Its antigen is as yet unknown.

The second PCR ran roughly 6 to 11 cycles with a sample-barcoded 5' primer and J-beta primers. TCRdb fed the 5' RACE reads into MiXCR, producing one record per CDR3 protein. The sample has 1.5 million to 2 million distinct CDR3 sequences; less than 50% are singletons. Input material: blood. The TCR originated in a woman in her forties in good health.

CDR3 sequence reads: CASQLAGPYNEQFF. In DNA form, the CDR3 reads TGTGCCAGCCAACTAGCGGGGCCCTACAATGAGCAGTTCTTC. The chain carries TRBV6-2 or TRBV6-3 and TRBJ2-1; TRBD2 agrees at 10 bases. V shed 8 bases and J 2 bases; nucleotides not matched to a gene: 3. Per germline, CDR1 MNHEY and CDR2 SVGEGT. The CDR3 runs 14 residues.